The present T cell receptor beta chain was sequenced within a study of radiotherapy plus CTLA-4 blockade in lung cancer. Whole-study context: Objective responses were observed in 15% to 20% of patients, and disease control was achieved by roughly 31%.

In the case of this clone: Its antigen is currently unknown.

Treatment of patients with chemo-refractory metastatic non-small-cell lung cancer consisted of focal radiation plus CTLA-4 blockade with ipilimumab. CDR1 is LGHNT and CDR2 is FRNRAP in the germline V gene. CDR3 length: 14 residues. V lost 4 bases to trimming and J lost 4 bases, with 14 bases between them. Clones were sequenced by immunoSEQ multiplex PCR, and TCRdb holds only the in-frame ones, with some missing. The table shows 35,000 to 45,000 clones, with about 70% occurring only once. Study results and caveats: Radiotherapy with ipilimumab was followed by blood expansion of tumor-derived clones. Response, reportedly, was best predicted by interferon-beta along with early blood T cell clone dynamics.

The TCR originated in a human donor with non-small cell lung cancer who had a partial response to radiotherapy plus ipilimumab. The V gene is TRBV12-5, the J gene TRBJ2-7; tentative D call: TRBD2 (6 bases). The starting material was peripheral blood, obtained from a patient treated with radiotherapy plus ipilimumab. CDR3 sequence (DNA): TGTGCTAGTGGTTCCGCGGGACGGGCATACGAGCAGTACTTC. Residues: CASGSAGRAYEQYF.